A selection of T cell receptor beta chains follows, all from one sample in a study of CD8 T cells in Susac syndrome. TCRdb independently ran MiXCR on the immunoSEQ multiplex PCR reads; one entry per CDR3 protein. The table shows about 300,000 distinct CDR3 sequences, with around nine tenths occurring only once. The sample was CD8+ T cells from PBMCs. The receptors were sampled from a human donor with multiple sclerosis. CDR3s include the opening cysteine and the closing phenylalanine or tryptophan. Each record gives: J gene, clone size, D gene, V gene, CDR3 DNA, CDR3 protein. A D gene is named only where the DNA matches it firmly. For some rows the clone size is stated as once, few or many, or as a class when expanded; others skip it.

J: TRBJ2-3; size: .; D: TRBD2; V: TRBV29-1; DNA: TGCAGCGTTGATGCCGGCGGGAGTAGCACAGATACGCAGTATTTT; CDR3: CSVDAGGSSTDTQYF
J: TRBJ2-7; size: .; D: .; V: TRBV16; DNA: TGTGCCAGCAGCCACGTCAGAAAGAGCTCCTACGAGCAGTACTTC; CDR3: CASSHVRKSSYEQYF
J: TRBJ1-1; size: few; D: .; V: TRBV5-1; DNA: TGCGCCAGCAGCTTGAACAGGGCGTCGTACACTGAAGCTTTCTTT; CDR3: CASSLNRASYTEAFF
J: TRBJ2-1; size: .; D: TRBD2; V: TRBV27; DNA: TGTGCCAGCAGTTTGGCAGCCGCGGGACTAGCGGGAGGGTCCTCCTACAATGAGCAGTTCTTC; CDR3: CASSLAAAGLAGGSSYNEQFF
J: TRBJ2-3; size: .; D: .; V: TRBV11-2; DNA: TGTGCCAGCACCTATAAACTGGATACGCAGTATTTT; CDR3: CASTYKLDTQYF
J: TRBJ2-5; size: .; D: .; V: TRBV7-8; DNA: TGTGCCAGCCCCCTTAACCTACACTCCCCGCCGGAGGACAGCCAAGAGACCCAGTACTTC; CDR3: CASPLNLHSPPEDSQETQYF
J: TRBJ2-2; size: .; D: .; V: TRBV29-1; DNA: TGCAGCGTTTATCTATTGGGGCTTGGGGACACCGGGGAGCTGTTTTTT; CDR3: CSVYLLGLGDTGELFF
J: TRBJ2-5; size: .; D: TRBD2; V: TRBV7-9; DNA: TGTGCCAGCAGCTTGGGGACTAGCGTGTTGGAGACCCAGTACTTC; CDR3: CASSLGTSVLETQYF
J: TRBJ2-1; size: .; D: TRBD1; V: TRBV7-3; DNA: TGTGCCAGCAGCTTAGGGACAGGGGACTACAATGAGCAGTTCTTC; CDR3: CASSLGTGDYNEQFF
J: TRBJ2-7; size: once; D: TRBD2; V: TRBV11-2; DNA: TGTGCCAGCAGCTACGGGACTAGCGGGGAAAGATCCTACGAGCAGTACTTC; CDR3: CASSYGTSGERSYEQYF
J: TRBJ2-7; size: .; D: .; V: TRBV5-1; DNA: TGCGCCAGCAATGAGGAGGATTACTCCTACGAGCAGTACTTC; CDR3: CASNEEDYSYEQYF
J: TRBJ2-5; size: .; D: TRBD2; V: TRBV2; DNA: TGTGCCAGCAGTGTAAACCTCGAGCAAGCGGGAGGGCCGGTAGAGACCCAGTACTTC; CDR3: CASSVNLEQAGGPVETQYF
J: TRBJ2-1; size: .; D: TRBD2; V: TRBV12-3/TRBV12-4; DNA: TGTGCCAGCAGTTATCTAGCGGGAGCCAATGAGCAGTTCTTC; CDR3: CASSYLAGANEQFF
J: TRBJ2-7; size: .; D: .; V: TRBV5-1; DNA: TGCGCCAGCAGCCATCCGCGAGGGGGGACCTACGAGCAGTACTTC; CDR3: CASSHPRGGTYEQYF
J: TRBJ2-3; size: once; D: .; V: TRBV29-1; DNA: TGCAGCGTCGAAGGAGGAATAAGAACAGATACGCAGTATTTT; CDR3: CSVEGGIRTDTQYF
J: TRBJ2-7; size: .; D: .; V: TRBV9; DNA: TGTGCCAGCAGCGCTAGAGGGATCCCCTACGAGCAGTACTTC; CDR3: CASSARGIPYEQYF